This T cell receptor beta chain was captured by sequencing in a study of response to subunit inactivated influenza vaccine. This clonotype was recorded at least ten times. Its antigen is still unknown. Study-level points and caveats: Few additional T cells are recruited per seasonal influenza vaccination, authors suggested.

TCRdb re-derived calls from the RT-PCR reads in MiXCR, one entry per CDR3 protein. The sample has approximately 230,000 distinct CDR3 sequences; 10% to 15% are singletons. Per the germline V gene, CDR1 is DFQATT and CDR2 is SNEGSKA (reference sequence). CDR3 size: 15 residues. Trimming stripped 1 base from V and 3 bases from J, with 14 bases between. V usage is TRBV20-1 and J usage is TRBJ2-3, with D maybe TRBD2 (5 bases). The material sequenced was non-naive T cells sorted from PBMCs, taken around two weeks before vaccination. The origin of this receptor is a man between 50 and 59 years old who received an inactivated influenza vaccine. The CDR3 sequence: CSARVILAPTDTQYF. CDR3 nucleotide sequence: TGCAGTGCTAGAGTGATCCTAGCCCCGACAGATACGCAGTATTTT.